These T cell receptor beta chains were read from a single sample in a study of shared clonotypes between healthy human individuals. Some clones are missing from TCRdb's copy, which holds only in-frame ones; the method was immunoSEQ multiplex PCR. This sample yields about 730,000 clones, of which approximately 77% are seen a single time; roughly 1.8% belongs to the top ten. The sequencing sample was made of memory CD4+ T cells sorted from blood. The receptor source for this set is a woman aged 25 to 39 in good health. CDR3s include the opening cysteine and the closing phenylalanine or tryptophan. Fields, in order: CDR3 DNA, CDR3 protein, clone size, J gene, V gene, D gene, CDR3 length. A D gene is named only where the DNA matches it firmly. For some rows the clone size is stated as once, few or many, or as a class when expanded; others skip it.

TGTGCCAGCTCCGAACGGGAGGTTGCAACTAATGAAAAACTGTTTTTT	CASSEREVATNEKLFF	-	TRBJ1-4	TRBV18	-	16
TGTGCCAGCAGCGCGGGGACTAGCGGGAGACAAGAGACCCAGTACTTC	CASSAGTSGRQETQYF	-	TRBJ2-5	TRBV9	TRBD2	16
TGCGCCAGCAGCTTGGGGATCGTGGGTAACATTCAGTACTTC	CASSLGIVGNIQYF	-	TRBJ2-4	TRBV5-1	-	14
TGTGCCAGCAGCCCAACACCTTCCTCCTACAATGAGCAGTTCTTC	CASSPTPSSYNEQFF	-	TRBJ2-1	TRBV7-8	-	15
TGCGCCAGCAGCTTGGGATCGGCAGCGTACAATGAGCAGTTCTTC	CASSLGSAAYNEQFF	few	TRBJ2-1	TRBV5-1	-	15
TGTGCCAGCACCAATCAGCCGGGACCTCGGGAGACCCAGTACTTC	CASTNQPGPRETQYF	-	TRBJ2-5	TRBV6-5	-	15
TGTGCCAGCTCACTACAGCCTAGCACAGATACGCAGTATTTT	CASSLQPSTDTQYF	once	TRBJ2-3	TRBV18	-	14
TGTGCCAGCAGCGTAGGGGGAGTCCAGGAGACCCAGTACTTC	CASSVGGVQETQYF	-	TRBJ2-5	TRBV9	-	14
TGTGCCAGCAGACGCTTGTACGGGCAGATCATAGGACCCCAGCATTTT	CASRRLYGQIIGPQHF	-	TRBJ1-5	TRBV27	-	16
TGTGCCAGCAGCCCAAGACAGGCTGGTAATGAAAAACTGTTTTTT	CASSPRQAGNEKLFF	-	TRBJ1-4	TRBV7-9	-	15
TGTGCCAGCAGCCTAGGGACAGGGTCCCAAGAGACCCAGTACTTC	CASSLGTGSQETQYF	-	TRBJ2-5	TRBV11-2	TRBD1	15
TGTGCCAGTAGTACGGGGGGAGCAGGCGAGCAGTACTTC	CASSTGGAGEQYF	-	TRBJ2-7	TRBV19	TRBD2	13
TGTGCCAGTAAGAGGGAGTTTGGGGGCTACACCTTC	CASKREFGGYTF	-	TRBJ1-2	TRBV27	-	12
TGTGCCAGCAGCGTAGGTCCCCTCGCCTACGAGCAGTACTTC	CASSVGPLAYEQYF	-	TRBJ2-7	TRBV9	-	14
TGTGCCAGCAGCCAGGGACAGGACATCTACGAGCAGTACTTC	CASSQGQDIYEQYF	-	TRBJ2-7	TRBV28	TRBD1	14
TGTGCCAGCCCCACACAACGGGACAGAGCCTACGAGCAGTACTTC	CASPTQRDRAYEQYF	-	TRBJ2-7	TRBV9	TRBD1	15
TGTGCCAGCAAACAACAGGGGGCGCGGAACTATGGCTACACCTTC	CASKQQGARNYGYTF	once	TRBJ1-2	TRBV2	TRBD1	15
TGTGCCAGTAGTGTAAGACAGGGGAACACTGAAGCTTTCTTT	CASSVRQGNTEAFF	-	TRBJ1-1	TRBV19	TRBD1	14
TGCAGCGTTCGGCAGGGCTCGGAGACCCAGTACTTC	CSVRQGSETQYF	-	TRBJ2-5	TRBV29-1	-	12
TGTGCCAGTAGTATCAGACAGGGGTGGCAGCCCCAGCATTTT	CASSIRQGWQPQHF	-	TRBJ1-5	TRBV19	TRBD1	14
TGTGCCTGGAGGTCCGGCAGGGGCTCTTTTGGGAGCTCTGGAAACACCATATATTTT	CAWRSGRGSFGSSGNTIYF	-	TRBJ1-3	TRBV30	-	19
TGTGCCAGCAGCGCTCACCCCGGGACTAGCGGGTCAGATACGCAGTATTTT	CASSAHPGTSGSDTQYF	few	TRBJ2-3	TRBV11-1	TRBD2	17
TGTGCCAGCAGTGAATCGCTGGGCACCAGACAAGAGACCCAGTACTTC	CASSESLGTRQETQYF	once	TRBJ2-5	TRBV25-1	-	16
TGTGCCACCAGCAGCGGCGGGAGCATGAATGAGCAGTTCTTC	CATSSGGSMNEQFF	few	TRBJ2-1	TRBV15	TRBD2	14
TGTGCCAGTAGTCTGACAGCGGCGTGGGAGACCCAGTACTTC	CASSLTAAWETQYF	-	TRBJ2-5	TRBV19	-	14
TGTGCCAGCTCACCAATACATTATGATGAGCAGTACTTC	CASSPIHYDEQYF	-	TRBJ2-7	TRBV18	-	13
TGTGCCAGGGTCACTAGGGGAACGGCTCGCGAGCAGTACTTC	CARVTRGTAREQYF	-	TRBJ2-7	TRBV19	-	14
TGTGCCAGCAGGGGAGGGATTCAAGCTTTCTTT	CASRGGIQAFF	-	TRBJ1-1	TRBV14	-	11
TGTGCCAGCAGCTTAACTGGGCAGAGCTTCAATGAGCAGTTCTTC	CASSLTGQSFNEQFF	few	TRBJ2-1	TRBV7-8	-	15